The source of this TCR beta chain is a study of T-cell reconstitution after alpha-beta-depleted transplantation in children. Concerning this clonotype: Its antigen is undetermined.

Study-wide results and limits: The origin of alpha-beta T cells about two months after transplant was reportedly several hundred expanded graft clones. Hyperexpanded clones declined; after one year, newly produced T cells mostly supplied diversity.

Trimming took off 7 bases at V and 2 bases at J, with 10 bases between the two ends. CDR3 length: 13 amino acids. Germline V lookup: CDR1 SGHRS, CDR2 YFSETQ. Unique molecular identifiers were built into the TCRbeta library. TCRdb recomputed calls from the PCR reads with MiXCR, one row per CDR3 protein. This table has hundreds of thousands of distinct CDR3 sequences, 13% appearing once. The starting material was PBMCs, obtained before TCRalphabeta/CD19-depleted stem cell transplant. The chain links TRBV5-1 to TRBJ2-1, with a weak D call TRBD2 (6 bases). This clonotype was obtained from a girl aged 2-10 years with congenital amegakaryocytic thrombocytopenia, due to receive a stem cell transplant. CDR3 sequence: CASAGLTYNEQFF. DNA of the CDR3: TGCGCCAGCGCGGGACTGACCTACAATGAGCAGTTCTTC.